These 17 T cell receptor beta chains originate from one sample sequenced in a study of shared clonotypes between healthy human individuals. Only in-frame clones appear in the TCRdb table, and some are missing; sequencing was by immunoSEQ multiplex PCR. This sample has 850,000 to 1,100,000 clones; approximately 75% occur once, and the top ten carry over 0.8%. The specimen sequenced was memory CD4+ T cells from PBMCs. Described subset: CD45RA-negative fraction. The origin of the receptors is a young man in good health. Some clones in this sample may be carry-over from other donors' samples.

Of note for this clone: Within the sample, other DNA sequences also encode this same CDR3. The CDR3 reads CASSDRLAGTGELFF. In DNA form, the CDR3 reads TGTGCCAGCAGTGATCGACTAGCCGGCACCGGGGAGCTGTTTTTT. The V and J genes are TRBV2 and TRBJ2-2, with 7 bases lining up with TRBD2. The V gene end was trimmed by 3 bases and the J gene end by 4 bases; junction bases not matched to a gene: 5. Germline loops: CDR1 SNHLY, CDR2 FYNNEI. The CDR3 has 15 amino acids.

J is TRBJ1-1 and V is TRBV2; unclear D gene. The V end was cut by 7 bases, the J end by 5 bases, with 8 bases between. The CDR3 covers 11 residues. Germline assignment: CDR1 SNHLY and CDR2 FYNNEI. The DNA for the CDR3 is TGTGCCAGCATAGGGTGGACTGAAGCTTTCTTT. It encodes CASIGWTEAFF.

V is TRBV28 and J is TRBJ1-1; TRBD1 matches 8 bases. V was clipped by 10 bases and J by 0 bases; unmatched bases: 7. CDR1 is MDHEN and CDR2 is SYDVKM in the germline V gene. The length of the CDR3 is 14 residues. The CDR3, as DNA: TGTGCCACCACCAGGGGGCCCCTGAACACTGAAGCTTTCTTT. Its protein is CATTRGPLNTEAFF.

With respect to this clone: Other DNA variants within this sample encode the same CDR3. The chain combines TRBV19 with TRBJ1-2, with 9 bases fitting TRBD1. There are 12 residues in the CDR3. V dropped 6 bases and J dropped 4; count of bases not matched to a gene: 0. Per germline, CDR1 LNHDA and CDR2 SQIVND (reference sequence). CDR3 residues: CASRDRGYGYTF. As DNA, the CDR3 is TGTGCCAGTAGGGACAGGGGCTATGGCTACACCTTC.

This chain joins TRBV2 and TRBJ1-1; TRBD1 is a possible D gene (5 bases). The CDR3 runs 11 residues. With 6 bases removed from V and 8 bases from J, the gap between germline ends came to 10 bases. From germline, CDR1 is SNHLY and CDR2 FYNNEI. Written as DNA, the CDR3 is TGTGCCAGCAGGACAGAGGGGGAAGCTTTCTTT. Protein product: CASRTEGEAFF.

This chain's CDR3 is CASSLRAGGPQETQYF. The CDR3, as DNA: TGTGCCAGCAGCTTAAGGGCGGGAGGGCCCCAAGAGACCCAGTACTTC. The chain combines TRBV7-9 with TRBJ2-5; TRBD2 matches at 9 bases. CDR1 and CDR2 (germline): SEHNR, FQNEAQ (reference sequence). V trimming: 2 bases; J trimming: 1 base; junction bases outside the gene matches: 5. The CDR3 consists of 16 residues.

A word on this clone: An end of the junction differs from the germline gene, which may be a read error. This sequence joins TRBV7-9 and TRBJ1-2; D unresolved. The CDR3 contains 15 residues. Germline V gene data show CDR1 as SEHNR and CDR2 as FQNEAQ (reference sequence). The CDR3 nucleotides read TGCGCCAGCAGCCAAGACACAGCAAGTAACTATGGCTACACCTTC. It codes for CASSQDTASNYGYTF.

This chain links TRBV7-9 with TRBJ2-1; TRBD2 is a possible D gene (5 bases). CDR3 size: 16 residues. The V and J ends lost 0 bases and 8 bases respectively, with 17 bases between them. The germline gives CDR1 SEHNR, CDR2 FQNEAQ (reference sequence). The CDR3 nucleotides read TGTGCCAGCAGCTTAGCTCACGGAGAGGGCGGAGATGAGCAGTTCTTC. Its translation: CASSLAHGEGGDEQFF.

This clone was counted a few times. The chain combines TRBV28 with TRBJ2-4, with D perhaps matching TRBD2 (5 bases). CDR1 is MDHEN and CDR2 is SYDVKM in the germline V gene. V lost 8 bases, J lost 3 bases, and 11 bases lay in between. This CDR3 is 13 amino acids long. The CDR3 loop is CASAGGFKNIQYF. CDR3 sequence (DNA): TGTGCCAGCGCAGGAGGCTTCAAAAACATTCAGTACTTC.

V usage is TRBV29-1 and J usage is TRBJ2-5, with 7 bases matching TRBD1. With 6 bases clipped from V and 3 bases from J, the junction kept 4 bases outside the gene matches. The V gene's germline CDR1 is SQVTM and CDR2 ANQGSEA. CDR3 length: 12 residues. CDR3 amino acids: CSVDRVKETQYF. CDR3 nucleotides: TGCAGCGTAGACAGGGTGAAAGAGACCCAGTACTTC.

The genes are TRBV29-1 and TRBJ2-1; D is perhaps TRBD1 or TRBD2 (5 bases each). This CDR3 has 14 amino acids. CDR1 and CDR2 from the germline V gene are SQVTM and ANQGSEA. V dropped 8 bases and J dropped 4 bases, with 18 bases sitting between them. Written as DNA, the CDR3 is TGCAGCCTATCAAGCCTGGGGGTTTACAATGAGCAGTTCTTC. Protein sequence: CSLSSLGVYNEQFF.

V and J are TRBV27 and TRBJ2-6; unclear D gene. The germline V and J ends were trimmed by 4 bases and 4 bases, with 8 bases remaining between them. In germline, CDR1 is MNHEY, CDR2 SMNVEV (reference sequence). This CDR3 is 14 amino acids long. This CDR3 reads CASSSASGANVLTF. CDR3 DNA: TGTGCCAGCAGTTCGGCTTCAGGGGCCAACGTCCTGACTTTC.

This clone has just one count. The same CDR3 is also encoded by other DNA sequences in this sample. The chain has TRBV5-1 and TRBJ2-5, with TRBD1 matching over 7 bases. The germline V gene encodes CDR1 SGHRS and CDR2 YFSETQ. The CDR3 covers 12 residues. The V and J ends lost 4 bases and 5 bases, in that order; junction bases with no gene match: 2. CDR3 in amino acids: CASSRGRETQYF. In nucleotides, the CDR3 is TGCGCCAGCAGCAGGGGGCGTGAGACCCAGTACTTC.

The V and J genes are TRBV7-2 and TRBJ2-2; 8 nucleotides match TRBD2. The CDR3 totals 17 residues. Per the germline V gene, CDR1 is SGHTA and CDR2 is FQGNSA. V trimming: 4 bases; J trimming: 1 base; junction bases outside the gene matches: 8. CDR3 loop: CASSSERGRKNTGELFF. In DNA, the CDR3 is TGTGCCAGCAGCTCCGAGCGGGGGAGAAAGAACACCGGGGAGCTGTTTTTT.

Concerning this clone: Other DNA sequences in the sample encode the same CDR3. V and J are TRBV11-2 and TRBJ1-2; weak D call: TRBD1 (5 bases). The CDR3 totals 14 residues. Germline CDR1 and CDR2: SGHAT and FQNNGV. V dropped 3 bases and J dropped 2 bases, with 10 bases sitting between them. CDR3 region: CASSFGQGNYGYTF. CDR3 sequence (DNA): TGTGCCAGCAGCTTTGGTCAGGGCAACTATGGCTACACCTTC.

This chain connects TRBV27 to TRBJ2-5; tentatively, D is TRBD1 or TRBD2 (5 bases each). From germline, CDR1 is MNHEY and CDR2 SMNVEV (reference sequence). The CDR3 runs to 13 residues. The ends were cut back, 2 bases at V and 7 bases at J, with 11 bases in the middle. CDR3 sequence: CASSLERGSTQYF. The CDR3 bases are TGTGCCAGCAGTTTAGAGAGGGGCTCGACCCAGTACTTC.

The chain joins TRBV5-1 to TRBJ2-4; 13 nucleotides align to TRBD2. CDR1 and CDR2 (germline): SGHRS, YFSETQ. The ends lost 2 bases at V and 0 bases at J; junction bases unmatched: 8. The CDR3 is 19 residues long. The CDR3 coding sequence is TGCGCCAGCAGCTTACTAGCGGGAGGGCCAAATCCAGCCAAAAACATTCAGTACTTC. Translating gives CASSLLAGGPNPAKNIQYF.